These T cell receptor beta chains were read from a single sample in a study of post-analysis software for immune sequencing data. Each CDR3 protein gets one entry after TCRdb re-called the PCR reads with MiXCR. Among over 700,000 distinct CDR3 sequences listed, 25% to 30% were seen once. Sequencing was done on a sample of blood. The receptors shown here come from a girl aged 5-17 years with multiple sclerosis. Both conserved end residues are part of each CDR3. The D gene is left open where the match is weak. Clone sizes are given selectively: once, few, many, or a class where the clone is expanded.

-	TRBJ1-1	TRBD1	TRBV29-1	CSAYRGLNTEAFF	TGCAGCGCTTACAGGGGACTGAACACTGAAGCTTTCTTT
-	TRBJ1-5	-	TRBV16	CASSQFFKWGGQFNQPQHF	TGTGCCAGCAGCCAATTTTTTAAGTGGGGTGGGCAGTTCAATCAGCCCCAGCATTTT
many	TRBJ1-5	-	TRBV7-2	CASSLTRQSNQPQHF	TGTGCCAGCAGCTTAACTCGACAGTCCAATCAGCCCCAGCATTTT
many	TRBJ2-7	-	TRBV4-3	CASSQQLGSGYEQYF	TGCGCCAGCAGCCAGCAACTCGGGAGCGGCTACGAGCAGTACTTC
-	TRBJ1-1	TRBD1	TRBV14	CASSQPDRGIIEAFF	TGTGCCAGCAGCCAACCTGACAGGGGTATTATTGAAGCTTTCTTT
-	TRBJ2-4	-	TRBV27	CASSPTWSPTNIQYF	TGTGCCAGCAGTCCTACGTGGTCGCCGACAAACATTCAGTACTTC
-	TRBJ2-3	-	TRBV20-1	CSARDPQGRSTDTQYF	TGCAGTGCTAGAGACCCGCAGGGGCGGAGCACAGATACGCAGTATTTT
-	TRBJ2-7	-	TRBV10-3	CAIGASVTNEQYF	TGTGCCATCGGGGCTAGCGTAACGAACGAGCAGTACTTC
-	TRBJ1-2	-	TRBV9	CASSSYGYTF	TGTGCCAGCAGCAGTTATGGCTACACCTTC
-	TRBJ2-2	-	TRBV7-9	CASSTPRSGGTYTGELFF	TGTGCCAGCAGCACGCCCCGGAGTGGCGGGACATACACCGGGGAGCTGTTTTTT
-	TRBJ1-2	-	TRBV6-2/TRBV6-3	CASSYSRWGYTF	TGTGCCAGCAGTTACTCGAGATGGGGCTACACCTTC
few	TRBJ2-3	TRBD2	TRBV4-3	CASSHTSGETDTQYF	TGCGCCAGCAGCCACACTAGCGGGGAGACAGATACGCAGTATTTT
-	TRBJ1-1	-	TRBV20-1	CSARQGRRNTEAFF	TGCAGTGCTAGACAGGGACGGAGGAACACTGAAGCTTTCTTT
-	TRBJ2-5	-	TRBV5-6	CASSLIRPAETQYF	TGTGCCAGCAGCTTGATCAGGCCCGCAGAGACCCAGTACTTC
-	TRBJ2-5	-	TRBV18	CASSPEQGFQETQYF	TGTGCCAGCTCACCTGAACAGGGCTTCCAAGAGACCCAGTACTTC
-	TRBJ2-5	TRBD2	TRBV15	CATSRWTSGGQTQYF	TGTGCCACCAGCCGCTGGACTAGCGGGGGGCAGACCCAGTACTTC
-	TRBJ2-3	TRBD2	TRBV10-2	CASSETGLAGGSSDTQYF	TGCGCCAGCAGTGAGACTGGACTAGCGGGAGGGTCCTCAGATACGCAGTATTTT
-	TRBJ1-2	TRBD1	TRBV6-5	CASSRQGDNYGYTF	TGTGCCAGCAGCAGACAGGGCGATAACTATGGCTACACCTTC
few	TRBJ1-2	TRBD1	TRBV6-1	CASSDPRTGQGGYGYTF	TGTGCCAGCAGCGACCCTAGGACAGGCCAGGGGGGGTATGGCTACACCTTC
-	TRBJ1-6	-	TRBV6-5	CASSYSRGRVGSPLHF	TGTGCCAGCAGTTACTCGAGGGGCAGGGTGGGTTCACCCCTCCACTTT
-	TRBJ2-5	TRBD2	TRBV20-1	CSASSSGLAETKETQYF	TGCAGTGCTAGCTCCTCCGGACTAGCGGAAACGAAAGAGACCCAGTACTTC
-	TRBJ1-5	-	TRBV29-1	CSVERDPGQPQHF	TGCAGCGTTGAGCGGGACCCGGGGCAGCCCCAGCATTTT
-	TRBJ1-6	TRBD1	TRBV3-1	CASSRLTGSNSPLHF	TGTGCCAGCAGCCGGTTGACAGGGAGTAATTCACCCCTCCACTTT
few	TRBJ2-7	-	TRBV11-2	CASSLAWRDSHEQYF	TGTGCCAGCAGCTTAGCTTGGCGGGATTCCCACGAGCAGTACTTC
few	TRBJ1-4	-	TRBV20-1	CSAQWGGAGEKLFF	TGCAGTGCTCAATGGGGGGGGGCAGGGGAAAAACTGTTTTTT